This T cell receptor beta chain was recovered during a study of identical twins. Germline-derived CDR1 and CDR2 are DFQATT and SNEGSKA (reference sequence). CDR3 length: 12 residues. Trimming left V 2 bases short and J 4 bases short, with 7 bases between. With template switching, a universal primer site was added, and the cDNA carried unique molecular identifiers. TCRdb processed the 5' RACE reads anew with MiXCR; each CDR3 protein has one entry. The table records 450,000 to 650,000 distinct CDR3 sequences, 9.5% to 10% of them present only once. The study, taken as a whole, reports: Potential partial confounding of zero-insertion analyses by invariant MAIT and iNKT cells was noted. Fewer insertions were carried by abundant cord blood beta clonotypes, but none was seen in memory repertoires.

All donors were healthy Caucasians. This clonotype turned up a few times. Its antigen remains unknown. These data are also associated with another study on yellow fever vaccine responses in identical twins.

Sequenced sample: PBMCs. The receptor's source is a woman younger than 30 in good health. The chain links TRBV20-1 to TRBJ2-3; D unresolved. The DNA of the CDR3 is TGCAGTGCTAGAACTTCTTCAGATACGCAGTATTTT. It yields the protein CSARTSSDTQYF.